A single sample is the source of the 5 T cell receptor beta chains below, sequenced in a study of shared T cell receptors in the human thymus. Assay: immunoSEQ multiplex PCR; the TCRdb copy retains only in-frame clones and omits some. The sample yields hundreds of thousands of clones, around 89% seen once. Another study also made use of these data, one on human thymus T cells.

Sequences were obtained from thymocytes. The receptors were sampled from a boy under two years old with a congenital heart defect.

The genes are TRBV7-2 and TRBJ2-2; 11 bases map to TRBD2. CDR1 and CDR2 from the germline V gene are SGHTA and FQGNSA. Losses at the gene ends were 3 bases for V and 7 bases for J; bases not matched to a gene: 13. The CDR3 runs to 18 residues. The CDR3 is CASSFPGTSGPGDGELFF. CDR3 nucleotides: TGTGCCAGCAGCTTCCCTGGGACTAGCGGCCCCGGGGACGGGGAGCTGTTTTTT. The variable domain in full, with the rest retrieved from reference TRBV7-2 and TRBJ2-2, is GAGVSQSPSNKVTEKGKDVELRCDPISGHTALYWYRQSLGQGLEFLIYFQGNSAPDKSGLPSDRFSAERTGGSVSTLTIQRTQQEDSAVYLCASSFPGTSGPGDGELFFGEGSRLTVL.

J is TRBJ2-3 and V is TRBV2; D possibly corresponds to TRBD2 (6 bases). Germline CDR1 reads SNHLY; CDR2 reads FYNNEI. V was shortened by 6 bases and J by 2 bases, with 21 bases between the two germline ends. CDR3 size: 17 residues. The CDR3 sequence: CASSLKGGRGATDTQYF. CDR3 sequence (DNA): TGTGCCAGCAGCCTAAAAGGAGGGCGGGGAGCCACAGATACGCAGTATTTT.

V usage is TRBV7-2 and J usage is TRBJ1-5; tentatively, D is TRBD1 (6 bases). Germline CDR1 and CDR2: SGHTA and FQGNSA. This CDR3 region has 14 residues. The V end was cut by 5 bases, the J end by 6 bases, with 14 bases between. The CDR3 coding sequence is TGTGCCAGCAGCCCCGACAGGCTTGGTCAGCCCCAGCATTTT. Residues: CASSPDRLGQPQHF.

The gene calls are TRBV5-1 and TRBJ2-5; 7 bases fit TRBD1. Germline V CDR1 and CDR2: SGHRS, YFSETQ. The V segment lost 3 bases and the J segment 5 bases; nucleotides outside the gene matches: 13. This CDR3 has 16 amino acids. The CDR3 bases are TGCGCCAGCAGCTACGAGAACAGGGGCCCGTTGGAGACCCAGTACTTC. This translates into CASSYENRGPLETQYF.

J is TRBJ2-7 and V is TRBV7-8; D is perhaps TRBD1 (6 bases). V was shortened by 6 bases and J by 11 bases, with 20 bases between the two germline ends. The germline gives CDR1 SGHVS, CDR2 FQNEAQ. This CDR3 is built from 13 residues. CDR3 sequence reads: CASSLDRAGFKYF. The CDR3 bases are TGTGCCAGCAGTTTGGACAGAGCCGGTTTTAAGTACTTC.